This T cell receptor beta chain is drawn from a study of T cell responses to AZD1222 COVID-19 vaccine. Profiled with immunoSEQ multiplex PCR; TCRdb holds only in-frame clones, not every one. The repertoire holds roughly 140,000 clones, with under 95% as singletons. Study outcomes and limitations: Clonal diversity was possibly underestimated, and white British individuals and females predominated among donors. Nearly half of spike-specific TCRs reportedly target variant regions that are unmutated in the B.1.351 and B.1.1.7 variants. Following two doses of AZD1222, Spike-specific TCR breadth and depth rose.

Turning to this clone: Its cognate antigen is unknown.

The CDR3 length is 12 residues. Looked up from germline, CDR1 is SNHLY and CDR2 is FYNNEI. Trimming stripped 7 bases from V and 0 bases from J, with 6 bases between. The chain links TRBV2 to TRBJ1-1, with a weak D call TRBD1 (5 bases). This sample comprised peripheral blood, obtained 28 days after the second AZD1222 dose. This TCR was recovered from an adult who received the AZD1222 COVID-19 vaccine. CDR3 in amino acids: CASKGVNTEAFF. In DNA, the CDR3 is TGTGCCAGCAAAGGGGTGAACACTGAAGCTTTCTTT.